This T cell receptor beta chain originates from a study of CD8+ T cells in alopecia areata (dated by TCRdb to the late 2010s). Turning to the overall study: The treated patients took part in an open-label pilot trial in which moderate-to-severe alopecia areata was treated with oral tofacitinib at 5 to 10 mg twice daily. Scalp clonality was compared across normal scalp (n=4), patchy alopecia areata scalp (n=8), and alopecia totalis/universalis scalp (n=8). To study T cell clonal expansion in alopecia areata, the researchers applied high-throughput TCRbeta sequencing to both the C3H/HeJ mouse model and human patients. Tofacitinib-treated patients had biopsies at baseline and at 4 and 24 weeks of treatment, with a later scalp biopsy in several patients. Tofacitinib was administered for 6 to 18 months, and 6 months of follow-up off drug were then conducted to assess delayed response and recurrence. In humans, TCRbeta sequencing was performed on scalp tissue and on sorted CD4+ and CD8+ peripheral blood T cells from healthy controls and from patients with patchy or totalis/universalis alopecia areata. TCRbeta CDR3 regions were amplified by immunoSEQ multiplex PCR with 35 Vbeta forward and 13 Jbeta reverse primers. Disease severity in treated patients was measured with the SALT score, which quantifies the percentage of affected scalp surface area. RNA was extracted with the PAXgene miRNA kit for fixed scalp, the miRNeasy kit for PBMCs, and the RNeasy kit for mouse skin. On the study overall, not on this receptor specifically: Lesional scalp, especially in alopecia totalis/universalis, showed higher clonality and more expanded CD8+ clones than normal scalp, suggesting antigenic drive. Many expanded lesional clones persisted in scalp and blood during tofacitinib treatment, which may partly explain relapse after stopping treatment. With tofacitinib, both scalp clonality and the number of expanded CD8+ clones among the top 100 scalp clones went down significantly. Unlike mouse skin, where gammadelta T cells dominate, normal human skin contains resident alphabeta T cells that get sequenced too, which complicates analysis of the scalp TCR repertoire. Because the treated cohort was small and included a single nonresponder, larger studies are needed to assess links between baseline CD8+ expansion and response. TCR sequences shared between patients were less clear than in mice, possibly partly because of HLA diversity in the patient population.

About this clone itself: Its cognate antigen has yet to be identified. The sample holds no much larger clone one base away, and base qualities are not on file.

The time point label on this specimen signifies: around 4 weeks on oral tofacitinib. The treatment or condition label on this specimen signifies: oral pan-JAK inhibitor, 5-10 mg twice daily. Peripheral blood and lesional scalp punch biopsies were obtained from patients with alopecia areata. PBMCs were isolated by density centrifugation and stained for CD3, CD4 and CD8, after which CD4+ and CD8+ T cells were sorted on a FACSAria. V and J lose 4 bases and 4 bases, and a span of 17 bases separates them. Based on the germline V gene, the CDR1 and CDR2 sequences are MGHDK and SYGVNS. The CDR3 covers 16 residues, taking in both the cysteine and the phenylalanine. The read is trimmed to its CDR3 DNA, 48 bases read in frame from base 1. The protocol used for the library was the immunoSEQ multiplex PCR assay. For TCR sequencing, RNA was extracted from every sample and reverse transcribed into cDNA to serve as template. First-strand cDNA was synthesized using SuperScript III with a 2:1 mix of oligo-dT and random hexamers. A synthetic immune receptor repertoire was used to assess amplification bias, and residual bias was removed computationally. The authors processed their data as follows. After raw reads were preprocessed to remove errors, the CDR3 was defined following IMGT conventions as running from the conserved cysteine to phenylalanine. Clonality was computed by normalizing Shannon entropy by log2 of the number of productive unique TCRs and subtracting the result from 1. Whether scalp clones were CD4 or CD8 was inferred by matching scalp TCRbeta sequences against CD4 and CD8 repertoires sorted from blood. TCRdb provides this immuneACCESS table in a form limited to in-frame rearrangements. Some clones are lacking; in checked studies, under half of them reflect an unresolved V gene, and why the rest are absent is not known. From that table come the V and J calls and clone size; the DNA was used to work out D and trimming. The sample has about 190,000 clones on record, more than 55% of them singletons. Approximately 0.7% of the sample goes to the ten largest clones.

The chain was built from TRBV25-1 and TRBJ1-3; TRBD1 could be the D gene, as 5 bases match. The material was CD4+ T cells sorted from blood, obtained at week 4, from a patient treated with tofacitinib. The source is a human donor with alopecia areata. The bases are TGTGCCAGCAGTGTCCGGGTTACAGGACCGGGAAACACCATATATTTT. Its product reads: CASSVRVTGPGNTIYF.